Included here is one T cell receptor (beta chain) sequence, with context. The data originate from a study of cytomegalovirus exposure and HLA in healthy donors. The CDR3 spans 16 residues. Germline CDR1 is SNHLY and CDR2 is FYNNEI. Trimming cost V 4 bases and J 3 bases; bases outside gene matches: 6. Primers included in the PCR were 60 Vbeta and 13 Jbeta primers. Some clones are missing from TCRdb's copy, which holds only in-frame ones; the method was immunoSEQ multiplex PCR. The table lists under 200,000 clones. The J gene is TRBJ2-2, the V gene TRBV2; 9 bases match TRBD1. The specimen sequenced was PBMCs. The receptor comes from a woman under 30 in good health and CMV-seropositive. In DNA, the CDR3 is TGTGCCAGCAGTGCGGACAGGGGACCTTACACCGGGGAGCTGTTTTTT. It specifies CASSADRGPYTGELFF.